These 5 T cell receptor beta chains came from one sample sequenced in a study of CD8 T cells in ankylosing spondylitis. TCRdb reanalysed the 5' RACE reads using MiXCR and keeps one entry per CDR3 protein. Seen here are roughly 450,000 distinct CDR3 sequences, 26% observed once, and the top ten hold about 0.92%. Study-wide results and limits: Characteristic, it appeared, of ankylosing spondylitis blood was a TCR beta motif of roughly eight highly homologous variants.

Antigens of these TCRs are unknown. Sequencing was done on a sample of blood, either unsorted or a sorted T cell fraction (not recorded which). These TCRs come from a male donor with ankylosing spondylitis.

The rearrangement uses TRBV29-1 and TRBJ2-1, with 7 bases identical to TRBD2. The trim removed 4 bases at V and 4 bases at J, leaving 4 bases unmatched. CDR1 and CDR2 (germline): SQVTM, ANQGSEA. The CDR3 has 13 amino acids. This CDR3 is CSVVASGYNEQFF. In DNA, the CDR3 is TGCAGCGTTGTGGCTAGCGGTTACAATGAGCAGTTCTTC.

This clonotype was seen repeatedly, ten times or more. This chain links TRBV28 with TRBJ2-4; the D call may be TRBD1 or TRBD2 (5 bases each). The germline V gene has CDR1 MDHEN and CDR2 SYDVKM. V was shortened by 5 bases and J by 6 bases, with 17 bases between the two germline ends. The CDR3 contains 15 residues. CDR3 sequence: CASSPLRGTGNIQYF. CDR3 DNA: TGTGCCAGCAGTCCTCTTCGAGGGACGGGAAACATTCAGTACTTC.

The sample holds one count of this clonotype. The rearrangement links TRBV7-2 to TRBJ2-7, with 8 nucleotides matching TRBD2. The CDR3 length is 14 residues. V lost 5 bases, J lost 4 bases, and 7 bases stayed unmatched. Germline loops: CDR1 SGHTA, CDR2 FQGNSA. The CDR3 sequence is CASSQSGGGYEQYV. In nucleotides, the CDR3 is TGTGCCAGCAGCCAGAGCGGGGGAGGATACGAGCAGTACGTC.

The chain carries TRBV7-2 and TRBJ2-5, with D perhaps matching TRBD2 (6 bases). Germline assignment: CDR1 SGHTA and CDR2 FQGNSA. V gave up 2 bases and J gave up 2 bases, with 12 bases separating them. This CDR3 contains 15 residues. Here the CDR3 reads CASSLMGGEQETQYF. The DNA for the CDR3 is TGTGCCAGCAGCTTAATGGGGGGAGAGCAAGAGACCCAGTACTTC.

The rearrangement joins TRBV3-1 to TRBJ2-1; TRBD2 matches 12 bases. The CDR3 contains 17 residues. V was pared by 4 bases and J by 3 bases, with 7 bases of the junction left unmatched. Germline V CDR1 and CDR2: LGHDT, YNNKEL (reference sequence). The CDR3 protein is CASSLGLAGMSYNEQFF. The CDR3 bases are TGTGCCAGCAGCCTAGGACTAGCGGGAATGAGCTACAATGAGCAGTTCTTC.